Included here is one T cell receptor (beta chain) sequence, with context. Antigen specificity is unknown. The library labeled individual cDNA molecules by adding unique molecular identifiers to them. One entry per CDR3 protein results from TCRdb running MiXCR on the RACE reads. The sample lists tens of thousands of distinct CDR3 sequences; over 7.5% were seen once. The time point is: patch test 3, about 24 weeks after DPC sensitization. Indicated treatment: therapeutic diphenylcyclopropenone sensitization with weekly scalp DPC. Unfractionated whole blood served as the source for total RNA extraction. V shed 6 bases and J 0 bases; nucleotides not matched to a gene: 10. Germline CDR1 is SQVTM and CDR2 is ANQGSEA. This CDR3 comprises 16 residues. The data originate from a study of human T cells and chemical hapten exposure. Findings and caveats of the study: Clustering by CDR3 similarity yielded significantly more large clusters from expanded TCRs than controls.

This specimen was whole blood, taken in connection with sensitization to the hapten diphenylcyclopropenone (DPC). This sequence joins TRBV29-1 and TRBJ2-2; 7 bases match TRBD2. The clonotype was recovered from a man aged 45 to 65 with alopecia areata. Some clones in this sample may be carry-over from other donors' samples. CDR3 protein: CSVPGGDRSNTGELFF. In nucleotides, the CDR3 is TGCAGCGTCCCTGGGGGGGATAGATCGAACACCGGGGAGCTGTTTTTT.